Given below is one T cell receptor (beta chain) in context. Seattle enrolled patients during active infection and tracked them longitudinally. The V gene lost 6 bases and the J gene lost 0 bases, with 11 bases spanning the gap. There are 14 residues in the CDR3. CDR1 is MDHEN and CDR2 is SYDVKM in the germline V gene. In the authors' workflow: Reference gene primer amplification gave nucleated cell count estimates. Profiled with immunoSEQ multiplex PCR; TCRdb holds only in-frame clones, not every one. Clonal size and the V and J genes are those of that table, whereas D and trimming came from the DNA. The sample includes around 270,000 clones, under 85% seen only once; the top ten take about 0.9%. The sample originates from a study of blood T cell repertoires in COVID-19. Study at large: Acute and convalescent COVID-19 samples came from the United States, Italy and Spain.

This clonotype originated in a human donor with COVID-19, enrolled during active disease. The donor label of this sample is uncertain. The chain carries TRBV28 and TRBJ1-1, with D tentatively TRBD1 (5 bases). The sequencing sample was made of peripheral blood. For the CDR3, the DNA is TGTGCCAGCAGACGGGGCGGGATGAACACTGAAGCTTTCTTT. Translating gives CASRRGGMNTEAFF.